This T cell receptor (beta chain) was retrieved from a study of cytomegalovirus exposure and HLA in healthy donors (dated by TCRdb to 2017 to 2019). In the study overall: According to an earlier analysis of around 600 of the donors, 150 million to 200 million T cells yielded 95 million to 140 million unique TCR beta sequences and less than 300 Gb of sequence data. An early release covering more than 500 HLA-typed donors comprised 300 to 350 gigabases of sequencing data and roughly 86 million unique TCR sequences. Of the approximately 400 genotyped donors, 70% to 90% were placed in the genetic ancestry cluster associated with self-reported Caucasian donors. The study aimed to test whether cataloging public T cell receptors could reveal signatures of past pathogen exposure. The study profiled the T cell repertoires of 500 to 800 subjects by immunosequencing and related them to cytomegalovirus serostatus. A separate validation cohort of approximately 120 different subjects was used in addition to the 666-subject first cohort. To predict cytomegalovirus infection status, the study brought together high-throughput TCR immunosequencing, statistical association of individual TCRs with disease status, and machine learning. In a later analysis, previously published TCR beta repertoires from about 640 donors were re-analyzed and high-resolution HLA genotyping was added so that TCR occurrence patterns could be studied. The later analysis used no new phenotypic data to find candidate immune exposures, relying instead on TCR beta sequences and their occurrence across donors. To decide whether each TCR beta V gene segment behaved as functional or pseudogenic, an earlier analysis of some 540 of the donors relied on high-throughput TCR beta sequencing. Donor age, sex, ethnicity and CMV serostatus were compiled together with the repertoire data. Genome-wide SNP genotypes for about three fifths of the roughly 700 donors were used in a later genetic analysis, which treated that subset as a discovery cohort. All discovery cohort repertoires had been generated using a single sequencing platform. Class I and class II HLA loci were covered by the typing at four-digit resolution. The number of typed donors differed by locus: about 629-630 for A, B, C, DRB1 and DQB1; 522 for DQA1; approximately 610 for DPA1; and roughly 490 for DPB1. Because of strong linkage in the cohort, four or five DR-DQ haplotypes were treated as single units for association and clustering. Among about 360 genotyped donors of the cohort, an average of roughly 240,000 unique TCR beta nucleotide sequences were sequenced per donor, 15% to 20% of them non-productive.

Taken from cysteine to phenylalanine, the CDR3 has 16 residues. Of all the DNA, just the CDR3 is kept, 48 bases in frame from base 1. Reading the germline V gene gives CDR1 WSHSY and CDR2 SAAADI. Trimming removed 3 bases from V and 4 bases from J; the gene matches leave 8 bases unexplained. A word on this clone: Its antigen has not been determined. Per-base quality was not reported, and no clone a single base away is much larger than it.

In total, 666 healthy bone marrow donors made up the cohort. Cohort members were all nominally healthy when sampled, although unrecorded immune exposures were likely present. The donor tested CMV seronegative and was one of the 352 seronegative cohort members. Every donor gave a peripheral blood sample, and the peripheral blood mononuclear cells from that sample were used for TCR beta sequencing. Genomic DNA extraction from the blood cell samples was performed with the Qiagen DNeasy Blood Extraction Kit. Broader findings and caveats from the paper: Correlated functional status among segregating V segments might be attributable to linkage disequilibrium, but an unknown experimental factor could not be ruled out. In a later analysis, TCR association rates were found to vary across HLA loci, with the most associated TCRs seen for DRB1 alleles and the fewest for HLA-C alleles. A later analysis reported that several top co-occurrence clusters appeared linked to parvovirus B19, influenza, CMV and Epstein-Barr virus. Because counts were too low, roughly 16 rarely observed V segments, including chromosome 9 orphons, were excluded from the earlier analysis of around 590 of the donors. In both the original and validation cohorts, the classifier was reported to diagnose cytomegalovirus status with high specificity and sensitivity. A cluster of highly shared sequence variants was judged likely to represent a technical artifact of the sequencing pipeline. A further reported finding was that TCR beta sequences accurately predicted the HLA-A and HLA-B alleles for most subjects in the first cohort. This cohort had only TCR beta chains sequenced, and the lack of alpha or paired-chain data limited which features could be detected. According to the authors, the approach could potentially be generalized to other disease states and immunological phenotypes. According to a later genetic analysis, donors in an Asian-associated ancestry cluster had fewer N-insertions in productive TCRs than the roughly 670-donor mean. HLA typing was unavailable for some donors at each locus, so association tests used only the typed subset. Most TCR sequences were seen in very few donors, while some public TCRs were found in many individuals. Most CMV-associated TCR beta chains appeared to be HLA-restricted in a later analysis, and the HLA associations seemed to be driven largely by CMV exposure. In a later genetic analysis, a missense DCLRE1C variant was associated with V-gene and J-gene trimming of TCR beta chains, and the association was replicated in an independent cohort. Because the 87-base-pair reads could not distinguish some IMGT-functional V segments, including TRBV6-2 and TRBV6-3, those segments were excluded. In a later analysis, HLA-associated TCR beta chains were found to be more clonally expanded and to have lower generation probabilities than equally common non-associated chains. Presence/absence analyses assumed roughly uniform sequencing depth across donors, an assumption that may not hold. In vitro tests confirmed that a few of the cytomegalovirus-associated TCR beta chains recognize cytomegalovirus antigens. Immune exposure information for the cohort was limited to CMV serostatus. An earlier analysis of roughly 570 of the donors showed that most TCR beta V segments appeared in productive rearrangements either about 90% or about 30% of the time, which broadly matched IMGT annotations. In a later analysis, around 15,000 TCR beta sequences were associated with specific HLA alleles at a false discovery rate of 0.05. The study gave a list of about 160 TCR beta chains associated with cytomegalovirus. When HLA alleles, especially DR and DQ, strongly co-occurred, TCR associations were difficult to assign to individual alleles.

Libraries were made using the immunoSEQ multiplex PCR assay. A mixture of 60 forward primers for TCR Vbeta segments and 13 reverse primers for TCR Jbeta segments was used in the multiplex PCR. The CDR3 region of rearranged TCR beta genes was amplified from genomic DNA by a multiplex PCR assay. Amplified TCR beta libraries were sequenced as 87-base-pair reads on the Illumina HiSeq System. From the authors' description of their analysis: A later analysis counted some 74 million unique TCR beta chains across the approximately 700 repertoires, and about 10 million of these chains were shared by at least two donors. To remove PCR and sequencing errors, raw reads were error-corrected and collapsed into unique sequences using a nearest-neighbor algorithm that merged closely related sequences. V, D and J gene segments were assigned by aligning CDR3 sequences to IMGT reference sequences. For a sequence to be retained, a match of at least six nucleotides to both a V gene segment and a J gene segment was required. A rearrangement was called productive if the CDR3 had no stop codons and remained in frame with V and J, and every other rearrangement was called non-productive. CDR3 was defined by IMGT convention, running from the second conserved V-encoded cysteine to the conserved J-encoded phenylalanine. In an earlier analysis of more than 550 of the donors, sequences lacking an unambiguous match to a single V gene segment were excluded. In an earlier analysis of several hundred of the donors, a V segment was called functional when productive rearrangements were above 56.7%, and segregating when the standard deviation between donors exceeded 5%. A statistical classification framework was built to diagnose cytomegalovirus status from the catalog of TCR beta chain sequences. V and J gene assignment, in a later analysis, came from comparing TCR nucleotide sequences with IMGT/GENE-DB human TR gene sequences. The TCRdist pipeline was used in a later analysis to assign CDR3 sequences and most-parsimonious VDJ recombination scenarios. In a later analysis, each TCR beta chain was defined by its CDR3 amino acid sequence together with its V-gene family, and reads without a unique V-gene family were excluded. To address suspected cross-contamination and a sequencing artifact, a later analysis removed 550 to 750 highly shared, low-generation-probability nucleotide sequences. In a later analysis, a clonal expansion index was calculated for each public chain from normalized within-repertoire ranks of inferred template counts. In a later analysis, generation probabilities were computed with a VDJ recombination model fitted to out-of-frame rearrangements, and the resulting probabilities were checked against IGoR. In a later analysis, TCR-TCR, TCR-HLA and TCR-CMV co-occurrence was scored with hypergeometric tests, and a repertoire-size bias correction was applied to TCR pairs. A later analysis estimated false discovery rates by permuting HLA or CMV assignments 20 times. In a later analysis, co-occurring TCRs were grouped using DBSCAN, and TCRdist sequence similarity was added for clustering within HLA-allele-positive subsets. Co-occurrence clustering excluded repertoires with fewer than 30,000 or more than 120,000 public chains, plus five with anomalous nucleotide sharing. TCRdb took this table from immuneACCESS and kept in-frame rearrangements with V and J called. Such tables lack part of the clones; where checked against another copy, unresolved V genes explain under half of the gap, and the rest is unexplained. V and J calls and clone size come straight from that table; D and trimming were deduced from the DNA. For this sample the table gives 170,000 or so clones, of which roughly 78% were detected only once. The ten largest account for around 0.69% of the sample.

The sequence links TRBV10-2 to TRBJ2-7; 11 bases in the junction line up with TRBD2. What was sequenced was PBMCs. The origin of this receptor is a boy aged 5-17 years in good health and CMV-seronegative. This receptor has the CDR3 CASSDRRLAGFYEQYF. DNA sequence: TGCGCCAGCAGTGACCGTAGACTAGCGGGATTTTACGAGCAGTACTTC.